These T cell receptor beta chains were read from a single sample in a study of tumor-infiltrating lymphocytes in oesophageal squamous cell carcinoma. TCRdb used MiXCR to reprocess the PCR reads, holding one entry per CDR3 protein. The sample holds some 21,000 distinct CDR3 sequences, around 41% seen once. The specimen sequenced was normal esophageal tissue next to the tumor. The receptors derive from a male donor with esophageal squamous cell carcinoma. Each CDR3 is given with its conserved first and last residue. Fields, in order: J gene, V gene, clone size, D gene, CDR3 DNA, CDR3 protein. A D gene is named only where the DNA matches it firmly. Clone size, where shown, is once, few, many, or a class for clones that have expanded.

>TRBJ1-5|TRBV11-2|NA|NA
TGTGCCAGCAGCTTCGACGGGGGAGGGCAGCCCCAGCATTTT
CASSFDGGGQPQHF
>TRBJ2-1|TRBV4-2|many|NA
TGTGCCAGCAGCCAAGAGGGGGTATACTCCTACAATGAGCAGTTCTTC
CASSQEGVYSYNEQFF
>TRBJ1-3|TRBV7-2|medium-sized|NA
TGTGCCAGCAGCTTACAGGGTGCTCGCGACACCATATATTTT
CASSLQGARDTIYF
>TRBJ2-7|TRBV11-2|NA|TRBD1
TGTGCCAGCAGCTCCGGGACAGGGAGCTACGAGCAGTACTTC
CASSSGTGSYEQYF
>TRBJ2-5|TRBV6-1|medium-sized|NA
TGTGCCAGCAGTTTGGGACCGGCGAGCGGCGAGACCCAGTACTTC
CASSLGPASGETQYF
>TRBJ1-2|TRBV6-1|many|TRBD1
TGTGCCAGCAGCCGACAGGGGAGCGGCTACACCTTC
CASSRQGSGYTF
>TRBJ2-3|TRBV7-2|large|NA
TGTGCCAGCAGCTTAGTGGCCTTTCAGGGAGGAGATACGCAGTATTTT
CASSLVAFQGGDTQYF
>TRBJ2-7|TRBV6-1|many|NA
TGTGCCAGCAAACAGGATACCTACGAGCAGTACTTC
CASKQDTYEQYF
>TRBJ1-2|TRBV7-9|many|TRBD1
TGTGCCAGCAGCAATATCATCACAGGGGATTTTAACTATGGCTACACCTTC
CASSNIITGDFNYGYTF
>TRBJ2-2|TRBV12-3/TRBV12-4|medium-sized|NA
TGTGCCAGCAGTCAGGGGACCGGGGAGCTGTTTTTT
CASSQGTGELFF
>TRBJ2-3|TRBV5-1|many|TRBD2
TGCGCCAGCAGCTATAAACCCGGGACTAGCGGGAGTAGCACAGATACGCAGTATTTT
CASSYKPGTSGSSTDTQYF
>TRBJ1-5|TRBV7-3|large|NA
TGTGCCAGCAGCTCGGGGATCCTTAATCAGCCCCAGCATTTT
CASSSGILNQPQHF
>TRBJ2-7|TRBV6-2/TRBV6-3|NA|NA
TGTGCCACCACCTGGGAGCGAGAACTCTACGAGCAGTACTTC
CATTWERELYEQYF
>TRBJ2-1|TRBV7-2|NA|NA
TGTGCCAGCAGCGTAGGACAAATAACCCACCGGCAGTTCTTC
CASSVGQITHRQFF
>TRBJ2-7|TRBV6-8|once|TRBD1
TGTGCCAGCAGTCCTCAGCCGGGACAGTTCTCCTACGAGCAGTACTTC
CASSPQPGQFSYEQYF
>TRBJ2-3|TRBV5-1|once|NA
TGCGCCAGCAGCTTGGCGATAGCTCCCAGTACGCAGTATTTT
CASSLAIAPSTQYF
>TRBJ2-7|TRBV19|NA|TRBD2
TGTGCCAGTAGTACGGAGGGGACTAGCGGGAGTATCGCCTACAATGAGCAGTACTTC
CASSTEGTSGSIAYNEQYF
>TRBJ2-7|TRBV7-9|few|TRBD2
TGTGCCAGCAGCACTAGCGGGCCTACCTACGAGCAGTACTTC
CASSTSGPTYEQYF
>TRBJ2-7|TRBV7-6|NA|NA
TGTGCCAGCAGCTTACAAGCCGGGACCTATTACGAGCAGTACTTC
CASSLQAGTYYEQYF
>TRBJ2-7|TRBV5-1|many|NA
TGCGCCAGCAGCTTGATGGGGGAGGCATACGAGCAGTACTTC
CASSLMGEAYEQYF
>TRBJ1-2|TRBV28|many|NA
TGTGCCAGCAGTTCAACAGGGAACTCTAACTATGGCTACACCTTC
CASSSTGNSNYGYTF
>TRBJ2-5|TRBV19|NA|TRBD2
TGTGCCAGTAGCCCCCCCGGGTGGGAGGGGCAAGAGACCCAGTACTTC
CASSPPGWEGQETQYF
>TRBJ2-3|TRBV30|NA|NA
TGTGCCTGGAGAAATCCAGGGAGCACAGATACGCAGTATTTT
CAWRNPGSTDTQYF
>TRBJ1-2|TRBV18|many|NA
TGTGCCAGCTCTCCCGACCAGCATAACTATGGCTACACCTTC
CASSPDQHNYGYTF
>TRBJ1-1|TRBV6-6|NA|NA
TGTGCCAGCAGTTACCCCGGGTGGGACACTGAAGCTTTCTTT
CASSYPGWDTEAFF
>TRBJ2-1|TRBV7-9|large|TRBD1
TGTGCCAGCAGCTTGGGGACAGGGATCCATGAGCAGTTCTTC
CASSLGTGIHEQFF
>TRBJ1-5|TRBV19|NA|NA
TGTGCCAGTAGTATAAGGGGGAGGGTCCTCAATCAGCCCCAGCATTTT
CASSIRGRVLNQPQHF
>TRBJ2-7|TRBV7-2|NA|TRBD2
TGTGCCAGCAGCCCCGGGGGGATCGAGCAGTACTTC
CASSPGGIEQYF
>TRBJ2-1|TRBV28|medium-sized|NA
TGTGCCAGCAGTTTATGGGGTTTTGGAGTAGGTAATGAGCAGTTCTTC
CASSLWGFGVGNEQFF
>TRBJ2-1|TRBV9|few|NA
TGTGCCAGCAGCGCTTCCGGAGGGCCCAATGAGCAGTTCTTC
CASSASGGPNEQFF